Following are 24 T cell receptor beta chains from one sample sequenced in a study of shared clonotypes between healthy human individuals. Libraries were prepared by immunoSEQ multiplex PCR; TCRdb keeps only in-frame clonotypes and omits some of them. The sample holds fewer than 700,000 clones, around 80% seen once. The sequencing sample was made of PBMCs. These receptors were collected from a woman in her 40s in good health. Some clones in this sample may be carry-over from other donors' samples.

The CDR3 DNA sequence: TGTGCCAGTAGTCTCCGGGGGGCCACCCAGGAAGCTTTCTTT. It translates to CASSLRGATQEAFF. The genes are TRBV19 and TRBJ1-1; tentatively, D is TRBD1 (6 bases). The length of the CDR3 is 14 residues. The germline V and J ends were trimmed by 5 bases and 8 bases, with 18 bases remaining between them. Germline-derived CDR1 and CDR2 are LNHDA and SQIVND (reference sequence).

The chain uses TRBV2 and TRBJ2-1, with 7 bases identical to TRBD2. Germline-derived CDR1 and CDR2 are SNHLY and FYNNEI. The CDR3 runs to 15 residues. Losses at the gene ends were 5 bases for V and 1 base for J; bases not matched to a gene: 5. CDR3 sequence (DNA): TGTGCCAGCAGTAGCGGGATTTCTTCCTACAATGAGCAGTTCTTC. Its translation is CASSSGISSYNEQFF.

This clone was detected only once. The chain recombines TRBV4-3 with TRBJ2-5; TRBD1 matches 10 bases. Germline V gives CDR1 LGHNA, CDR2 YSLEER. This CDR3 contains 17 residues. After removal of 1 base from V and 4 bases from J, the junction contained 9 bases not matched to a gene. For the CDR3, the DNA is TGCGCCAGCAGCCAAGGCTACTGGGACAGGGGAAGAGAGACCCAGTACTTC. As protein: CASSQGYWDRGRETQYF.

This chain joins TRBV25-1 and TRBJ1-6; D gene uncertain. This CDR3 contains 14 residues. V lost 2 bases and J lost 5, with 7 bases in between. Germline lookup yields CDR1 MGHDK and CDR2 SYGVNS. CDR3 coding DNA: TGTGCCAGCAGTGAAATCGGGCATAATTCACCCCTCCACTTT. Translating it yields CASSEIGHNSPLHF.

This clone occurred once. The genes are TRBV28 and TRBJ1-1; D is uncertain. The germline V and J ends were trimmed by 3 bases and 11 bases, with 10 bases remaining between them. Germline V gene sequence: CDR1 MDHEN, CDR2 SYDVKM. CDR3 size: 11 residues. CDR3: CASSFRIGAFF. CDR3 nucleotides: TGTGCCAGCAGTTTTAGGATCGGGGCTTTCTTT.

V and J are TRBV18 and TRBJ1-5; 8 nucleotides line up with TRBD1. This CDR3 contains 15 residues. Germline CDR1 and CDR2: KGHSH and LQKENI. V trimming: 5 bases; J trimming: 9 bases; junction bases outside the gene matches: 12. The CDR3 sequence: CASSDGTGESRPQHF. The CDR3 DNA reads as TGTGCCAGCTCAGACGGGACAGGAGAGAGTAGGCCCCAGCATTTT.

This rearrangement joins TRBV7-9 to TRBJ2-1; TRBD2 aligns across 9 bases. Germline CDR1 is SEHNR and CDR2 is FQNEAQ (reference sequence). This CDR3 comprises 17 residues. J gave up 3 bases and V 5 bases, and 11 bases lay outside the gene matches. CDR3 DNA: TGTGCCAGCAGCGTCAAATATAGCGGGAGAGACTACAATGAGCAGTTCTTC. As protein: CASSVKYSGRDYNEQFF.

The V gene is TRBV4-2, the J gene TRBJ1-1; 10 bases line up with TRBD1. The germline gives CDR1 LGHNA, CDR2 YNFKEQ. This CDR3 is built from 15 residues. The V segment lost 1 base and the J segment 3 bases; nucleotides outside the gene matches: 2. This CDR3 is CASSQGGTGDTEAFF. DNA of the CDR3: TGTGCCAGCAGCCAAGGAGGGACAGGGGACACTGAAGCTTTCTTT.

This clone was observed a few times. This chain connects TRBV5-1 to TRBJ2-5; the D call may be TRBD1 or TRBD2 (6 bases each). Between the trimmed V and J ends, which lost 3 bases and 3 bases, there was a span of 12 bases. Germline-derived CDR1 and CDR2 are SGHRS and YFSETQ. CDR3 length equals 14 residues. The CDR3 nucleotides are TGCGCCAGCAGCTCAGCCGGGGGCGAAGAGACCCAGTACTTC. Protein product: CASSSAGGEETQYF.

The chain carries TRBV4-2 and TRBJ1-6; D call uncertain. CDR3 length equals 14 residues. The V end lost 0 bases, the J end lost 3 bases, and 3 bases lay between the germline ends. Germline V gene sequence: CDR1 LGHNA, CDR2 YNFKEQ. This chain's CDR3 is CASSQDGYNSPLHF. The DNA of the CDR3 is TGTGCCAGCAGCCAAGATGGCTATAATTCACCCCTCCACTTT.

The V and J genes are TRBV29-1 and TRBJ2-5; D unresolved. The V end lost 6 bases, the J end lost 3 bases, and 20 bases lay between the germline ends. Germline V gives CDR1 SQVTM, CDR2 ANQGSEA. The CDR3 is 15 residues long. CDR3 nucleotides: TGCAGCGTGGGTGGTCTTTGGGCCGGCGAAGAGACCCAGTACTTC. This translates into CSVGGLWAGEETQYF.

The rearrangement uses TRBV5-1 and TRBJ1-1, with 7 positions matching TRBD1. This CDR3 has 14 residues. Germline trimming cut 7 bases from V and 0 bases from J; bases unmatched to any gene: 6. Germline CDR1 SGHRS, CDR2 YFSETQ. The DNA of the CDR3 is TGCGCCAGCGGGGCCGGGACAGTGAACACTGAAGCTTTCTTT. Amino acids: CASGAGTVNTEAFF.

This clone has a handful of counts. This CDR3 reads CASSLDPTANTEAFF. The CDR3 nucleotides read TGTGCCAGCAGCTTAGACCCGACAGCAAACACTGAAGCTTTCTTT. The gene calls are TRBV11-3 and TRBJ1-1; D is possibly TRBD1 (5 bases). The germline gives CDR1 SGHNT, CDR2 YENEEA. The CDR3 extends over 15 amino acids. V was shortened by 0 bases and J by 2 bases, with 10 bases between the two germline ends. The whole variable domain, remainder taken from reference TRBV11-3 and TRBJ1-1, is EAGVVQSPRYKIIEKKQPVAFWCNPISGHNTLYWYLQNLGQGPELLIRYENEEAVDDSQLPKDRFSAERLKGVDSTLKIQPAELGDSAVYLCASSLDPTANTEAFFGQGTRLTVV.

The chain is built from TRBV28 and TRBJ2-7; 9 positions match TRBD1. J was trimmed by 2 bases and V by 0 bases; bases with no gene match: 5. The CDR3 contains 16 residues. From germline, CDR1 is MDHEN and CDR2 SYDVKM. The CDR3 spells CASSLWGQGVAYEQYF. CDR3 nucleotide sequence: TGTGCCAGCAGTTTATGGGGACAGGGTGTCGCCTACGAGCAGTACTTC.

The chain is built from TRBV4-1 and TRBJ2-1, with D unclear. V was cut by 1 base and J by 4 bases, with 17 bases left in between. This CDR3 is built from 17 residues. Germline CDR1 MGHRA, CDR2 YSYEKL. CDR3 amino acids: CASSQVPNVVVYNEQFF. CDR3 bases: TGCGCCAGCAGCCAAGTCCCAAATGTGGTAGTATACAATGAGCAGTTCTTC.

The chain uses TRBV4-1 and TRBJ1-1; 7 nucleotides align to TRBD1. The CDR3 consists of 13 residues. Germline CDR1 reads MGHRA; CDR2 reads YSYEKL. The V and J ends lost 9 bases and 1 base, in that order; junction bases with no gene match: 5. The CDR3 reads CASKDRRNTEAFF. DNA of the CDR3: TGCGCCAGTAAGGACAGGAGGAACACTGAAGCTTTCTTT.

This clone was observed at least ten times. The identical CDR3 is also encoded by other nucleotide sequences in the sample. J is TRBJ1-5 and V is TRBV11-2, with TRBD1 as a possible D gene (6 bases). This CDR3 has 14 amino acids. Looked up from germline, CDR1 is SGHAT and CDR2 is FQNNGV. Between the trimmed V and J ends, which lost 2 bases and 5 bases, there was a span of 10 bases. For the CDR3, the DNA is TGTGCCAGCAGCTTAAATGGACAGCATCAGCCCCAGCATTTT. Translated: CASSLNGQHQPQHF.

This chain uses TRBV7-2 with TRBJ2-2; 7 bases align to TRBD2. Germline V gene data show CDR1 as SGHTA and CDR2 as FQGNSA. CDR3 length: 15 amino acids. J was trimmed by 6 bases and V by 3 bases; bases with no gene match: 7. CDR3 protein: CASSFERAGAGELFF. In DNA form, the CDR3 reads TGTGCCAGCAGCTTCGAGCGGGCGGGGGCCGGGGAGCTGTTTTTT.

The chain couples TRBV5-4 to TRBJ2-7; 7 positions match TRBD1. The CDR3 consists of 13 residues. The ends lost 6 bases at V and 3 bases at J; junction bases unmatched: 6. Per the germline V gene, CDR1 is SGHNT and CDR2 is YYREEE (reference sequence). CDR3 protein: CASTEDRSYEQYF. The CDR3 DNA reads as TGTGCCAGCACCGAGGACAGGAGCTACGAGCAGTACTTC.

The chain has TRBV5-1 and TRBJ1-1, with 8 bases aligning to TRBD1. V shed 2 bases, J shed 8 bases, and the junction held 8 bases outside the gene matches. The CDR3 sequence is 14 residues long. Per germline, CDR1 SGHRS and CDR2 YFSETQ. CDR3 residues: CASSLGTGPREAFF. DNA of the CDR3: TGCGCCAGCAGCTTAGGGACAGGCCCAAGGGAAGCTTTCTTT.

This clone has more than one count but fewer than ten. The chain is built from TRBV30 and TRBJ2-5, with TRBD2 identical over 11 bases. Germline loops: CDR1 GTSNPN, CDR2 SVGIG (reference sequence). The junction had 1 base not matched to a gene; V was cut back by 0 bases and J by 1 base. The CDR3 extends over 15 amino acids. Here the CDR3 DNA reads TGTGCCTGGAGTGTAACTAGCGGGGGCCAAGAGACCCAGTACTTC. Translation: CAWSVTSGGQETQYF.

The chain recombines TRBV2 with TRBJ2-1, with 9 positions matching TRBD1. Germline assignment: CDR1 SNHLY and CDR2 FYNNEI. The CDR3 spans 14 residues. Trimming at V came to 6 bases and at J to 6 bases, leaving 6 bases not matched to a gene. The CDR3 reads CASSRDRATNEQFF. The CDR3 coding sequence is TGTGCCAGCAGCCGGGACAGGGCCACCAATGAGCAGTTCTTC.

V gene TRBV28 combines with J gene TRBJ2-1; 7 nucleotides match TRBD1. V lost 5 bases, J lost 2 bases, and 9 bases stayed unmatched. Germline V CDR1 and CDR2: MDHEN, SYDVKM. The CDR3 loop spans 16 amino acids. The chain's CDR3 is CASSPPTGRPYNEQFF. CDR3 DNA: TGTGCCAGCAGTCCACCGACAGGGCGCCCCTACAATGAGCAGTTCTTC.

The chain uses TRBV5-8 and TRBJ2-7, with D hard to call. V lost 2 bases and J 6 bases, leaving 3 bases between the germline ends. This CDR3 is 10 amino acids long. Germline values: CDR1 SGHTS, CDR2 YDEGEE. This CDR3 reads CASSFSEQYF. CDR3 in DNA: TGTGCCAGCAGCTTCTCCGAGCAGTACTTC. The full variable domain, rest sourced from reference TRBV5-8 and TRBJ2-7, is EAGVTQSPTHLIKTRGQQATLRCSPISGHTSVYWYQQALGLGLQFLLWYDEGEERNRGNFPPRFSGRQFPNYSSELNVNALELEDSALYLCASSFSEQYFGPGTRLTVT.